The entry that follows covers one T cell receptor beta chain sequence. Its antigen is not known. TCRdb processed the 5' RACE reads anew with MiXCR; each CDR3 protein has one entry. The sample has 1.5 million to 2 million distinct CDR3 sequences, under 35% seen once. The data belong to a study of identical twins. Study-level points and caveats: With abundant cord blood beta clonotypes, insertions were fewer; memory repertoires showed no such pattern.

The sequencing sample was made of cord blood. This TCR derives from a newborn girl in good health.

CDR3 in DNA: TGTGCCAGCAGGCCTAGCGGGAGCCCAGATACGCAGTATTTT. Its protein product is CASRPSGSPDTQYF. The gene calls are TRBV12-3 or TRBV12-4 and TRBJ2-3; TRBD2 matches at 10 bases. With V trimmed by 6 bases and J by 4 bases, 4 bases remained unmatched. This CDR3 has 14 residues.